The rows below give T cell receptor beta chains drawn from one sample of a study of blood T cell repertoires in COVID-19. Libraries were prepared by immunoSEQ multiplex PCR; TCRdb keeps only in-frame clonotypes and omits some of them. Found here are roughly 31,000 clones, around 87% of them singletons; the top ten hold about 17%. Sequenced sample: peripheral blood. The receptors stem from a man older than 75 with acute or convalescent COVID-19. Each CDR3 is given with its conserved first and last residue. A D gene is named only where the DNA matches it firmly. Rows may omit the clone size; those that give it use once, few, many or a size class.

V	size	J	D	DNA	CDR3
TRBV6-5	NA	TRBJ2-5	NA	TGTGCCAGCAGCCCCAGACGGGGGGAGACCCAGTACTTC	CASSPRRGETQYF
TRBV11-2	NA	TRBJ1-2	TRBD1	TGTGCCAGCAGCACCCCGGGACAGGGGGACTTCTTTAACTATGGCTACACCTTC	CASSTPGQGDFFNYGYTF
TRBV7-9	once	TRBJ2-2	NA	TGTGCCATCCAGGAGGGGAGCGACACCGGGGAGCTGTTTTTT	CAIQEGSDTGELFF
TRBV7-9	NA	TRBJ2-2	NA	TGTGCCAGCAGCTTCTCGGCCGGGGAGCTGTTTTTT	CASSFSAGELFF
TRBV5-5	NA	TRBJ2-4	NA	TGTGCCAGCAGCGGGGATCAGGGCGACTTAGCCAAAAACATTCAGTACTTC	CASSGDQGDLAKNIQYF
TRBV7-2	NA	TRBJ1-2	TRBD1	TGTGCCAGCAGCTCCCCATTACAGGGGCGGGTCTATGGCTACACCTTC	CASSSPLQGRVYGYTF
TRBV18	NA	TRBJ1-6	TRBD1	TGTGCCAGCTCACTGGGACAGTCAGGAGGTTCACCCCTCCACTTT	CASSLGQSGGSPLHF
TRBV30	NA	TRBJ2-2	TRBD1	TGTGCCTGGAGTGCCCGGGACAGGAGGACCGGGGAGCTGTTTTTT	CAWSARDRRTGELFF
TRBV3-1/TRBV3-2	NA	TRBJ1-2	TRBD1	TGTGCCAGCAGCCTACTGGGACAGGGCTATGGCTACACCTTC	CASSLLGQGYGYTF
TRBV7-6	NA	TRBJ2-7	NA	TGTGCCAGCAGCTTAGGTACAGGCACCGACTACGAGCAGTACTTC	CASSLGTGTDYEQYF
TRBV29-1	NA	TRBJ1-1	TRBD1	TGCAGCGCCTGGACAGGCATGAACACTGAAGCTTTCTTT	CSAWTGMNTEAFF
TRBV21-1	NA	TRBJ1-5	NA	TGTGCCAGCAGCAACATTAATCAGCCCCAGCATTTT	CASSNINQPQHF
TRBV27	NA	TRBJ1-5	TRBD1	TGTGCCAGCAGTTTATCCGGGACAGAGGGTCAGCCCCAGCATTTT	CASSLSGTEGQPQHF
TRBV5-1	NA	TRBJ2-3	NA	TGCGCCAGCAGCTTGAGGACTCAAAAAGATACGCAGTATTTT	CASSLRTQKDTQYF
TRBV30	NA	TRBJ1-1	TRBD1	TGTGCCTGGTCCGGGGACAGGGGGAGTCCTGAAGCTTTCTTT	CAWSGDRGSPEAFF
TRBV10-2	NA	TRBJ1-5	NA	TGCGCCAGCAGCCTTCCAGGGGGCAATCAGCCCCAGCATTTT	CASSLPGGNQPQHF
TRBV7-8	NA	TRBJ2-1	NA	TGTGCCAGCCGCCTTGCAGGTGGTCGGGAGCAGTTCTTC	CASRLAGGREQFF
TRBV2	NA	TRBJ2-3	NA	TGTGCCAGCAGTAAGCGCGGGACTGCTAGCACAGATACGCAGTATTTT	CASSKRGTASTDTQYF
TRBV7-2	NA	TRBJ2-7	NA	TGTGCCAGCAGCCCCTTCGGAGGACTGGTGGGCGAGCAGTACTTC	CASSPFGGLVGEQYF
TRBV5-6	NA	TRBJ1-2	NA	TGTGCCAGCAGCCTGACAGCGAACTATGGCTACACCTTC	CASSLTANYGYTF
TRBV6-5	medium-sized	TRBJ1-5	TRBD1	TGTGCCAGCAGTTACGGGGACAGAGGTAGCAATCAGCCCCAGCATTTT	CASSYGDRGSNQPQHF
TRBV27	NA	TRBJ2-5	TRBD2	TGTGCCAGCAGGGGGCTTGGTAGCGGGGGGAAAGAGACCCAGTACTTC	CASRGLGSGGKETQYF
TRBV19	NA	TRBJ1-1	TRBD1	TGTGCCAGTAGTACCCGGGACAGGGGGGCTGAAGCTTTCTTT	CASSTRDRGAEAFF
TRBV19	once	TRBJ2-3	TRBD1	TGTGCCAGTAGAAAGGGGACAGGGGGGGCAGATACGCAGTATTTT	CASRKGTGGADTQYF
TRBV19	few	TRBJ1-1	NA	TGTGCCAGTAGTGCGGCGGGGGGCACTGAAGCTTTCTTT	CASSAAGGTEAFF
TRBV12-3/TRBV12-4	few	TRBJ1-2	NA	TGTGCCAGCAGTTTAGACAGGGTCGGAGGCTACACCTTC	CASSLDRVGGYTF
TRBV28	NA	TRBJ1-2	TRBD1	TGTGCCAGCAGTGGGTTTGACAGGGGCAGTAACTATGGCTACACCTTC	CASSGFDRGSNYGYTF
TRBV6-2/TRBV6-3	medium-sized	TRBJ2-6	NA	TGTGCCAGCAGTCGTGCATGGGGCCTTCCTTCCCTCTCTCTGGGGGCCAACGTCCTGACTTTC	CASSRAWGLPSLSLGANVLTF
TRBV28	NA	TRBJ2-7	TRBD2	TGTGCCAGCAGCCGAAGCGGGGGGGAGTACGAGCAGTACTTC	CASSRSGGEYEQYF
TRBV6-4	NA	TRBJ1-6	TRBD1	TGTGCCAGCAGTCAACAGGGGCTCGGTAATTCACCCCTCCACTTT	CASSQQGLGNSPLHF
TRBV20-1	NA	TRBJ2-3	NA	TGCAGTGCTAGTCCGAGCCGGGGCACAGATACGCAGTATTTT	CSASPSRGTDTQYF
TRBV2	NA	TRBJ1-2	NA	TGTGCCAGCAGTTACCACATCGGTTTTCAAACTACTAACTATGGCTACACCTTC	CASSYHIGFQTTNYGYTF
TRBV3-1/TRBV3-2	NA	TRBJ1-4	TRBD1	TGTGCCAGCAGCCATCAGGGGGCTAATGAAAAACTGTTTTTT	CASSHQGANEKLFF
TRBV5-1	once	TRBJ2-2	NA	TGCGCCAGCAGCTTGGCCGGACTGTCGAACACCGGGGAGCTGTTTTTT	CASSLAGLSNTGELFF
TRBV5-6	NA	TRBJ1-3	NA	TGTGCCAGCAGCTTGGGTCCCCGGGTAAACACCATATATTTT	CASSLGPRVNTIYF
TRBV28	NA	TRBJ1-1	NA	TGTGCCAGCAGTGCACCGGGACCCGGGGAGGGCACTGAAGCTTTCTTT	CASSAPGPGEGTEAFF
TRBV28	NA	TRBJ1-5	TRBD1	TGTGCCAGCAGTTTACGACAGGGAAGTCAGCCCCAGCATTTT	CASSLRQGSQPQHF
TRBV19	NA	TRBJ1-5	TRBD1	TGTGCCAGTAGCCGCGGGACAGGCTCGAGCAATCAGCCCCAGCATTTT	CASSRGTGSSNQPQHF
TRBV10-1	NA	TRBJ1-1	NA	TGCGCCAGCAGTCGGACAGCAACAAAGGCTGAAGCTTTCTTT	CASSRTATKAEAFF
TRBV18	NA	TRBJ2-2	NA	TGTGCCAGCTCGCCCGACAGGACCACCGGGGAGCTGTTTTTT	CASSPDRTTGELFF
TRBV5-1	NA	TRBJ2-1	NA	TGCGCCAGCAGCCCGCTAGCGACCGGCAATGAGCAGTTCTTC	CASSPLATGNEQFF
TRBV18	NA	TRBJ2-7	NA	TGTGCCAGCTCACCACCTGCTAACAGTGGATACGAGCAGTACTTC	CASSPPANSGYEQYF
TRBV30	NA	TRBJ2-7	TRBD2	TGTGCCTGGAGTACCCCCCGGCTAGCGGGGACCTACGAGCAGTACTTC	CAWSTPRLAGTYEQYF
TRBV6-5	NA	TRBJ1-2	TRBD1	TGTGCCAGCACCCCTAGGGGACAGAACTATGGCTACACCTTC	CASTPRGQNYGYTF